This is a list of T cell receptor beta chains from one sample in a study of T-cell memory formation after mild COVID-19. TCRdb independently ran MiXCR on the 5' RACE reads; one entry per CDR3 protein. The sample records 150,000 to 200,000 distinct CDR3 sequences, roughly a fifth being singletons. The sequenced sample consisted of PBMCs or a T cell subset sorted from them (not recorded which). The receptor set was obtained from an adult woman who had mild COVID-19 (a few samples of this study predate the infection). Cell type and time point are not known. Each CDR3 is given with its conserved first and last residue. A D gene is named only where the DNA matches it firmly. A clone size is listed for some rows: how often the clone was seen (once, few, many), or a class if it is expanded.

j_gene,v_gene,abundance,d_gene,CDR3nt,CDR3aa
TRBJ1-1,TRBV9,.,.,TGTGCCAGCAGCGTAGAGAGTCAGGTGTACACTGAAGCTTTCTTT,CASSVESQVYTEAFF
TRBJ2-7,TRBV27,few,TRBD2,TGTGCCAGCAGTTTCCATTCGACTAGCGGGAAAACCTACGAGCAGTACTTC,CASSFHSTSGKTYEQYF
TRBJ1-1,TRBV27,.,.,TGTGCCAGCAACTTCTTGGGGCGAAGGAACACTGAAGCTTTCTTT,CASNFLGRRNTEAFF
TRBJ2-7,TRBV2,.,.,TGTGCCAGCAAGGGCCCCTACGAGCAGTACTTC,CASKGPYEQYF
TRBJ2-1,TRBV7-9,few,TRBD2,TGTGCCAGCAGCGTCGGGACTAGCGGGACTGATGAGCAGTTCTTC,CASSVGTSGTDEQFF
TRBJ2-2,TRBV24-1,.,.,TGTGCCCCCAACAATAAAAAGGGGGAGCTGTTTTTT,CAPNNKKGELFF
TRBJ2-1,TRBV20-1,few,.,TGCAGTGCCCCCAAGGTCGATGAGCAGTTCTTC,CSAPKVDEQFF
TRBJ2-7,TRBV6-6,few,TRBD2,TGTGCCAGCACCATTGGACTAGCAAACGCGGAGCAGTACTTC,CASTIGLANAEQYF
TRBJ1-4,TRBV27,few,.,TGTGCCAGCAGCAGGGTAGGGTATGAAAAACTGTTTTTT,CASSRVGYEKLFF
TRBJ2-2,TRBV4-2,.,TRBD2,TGTGCCAGCAGCCAAGATTTGACTAGCGGGGCCACCGGGGAGCTGTTTTTT,CASSQDLTSGATGELFF
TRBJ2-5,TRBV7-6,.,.,TGTGCCAGCAGCTTGTTGACAAAAGAGACCCAGTACTTC,CASSLLTKETQYF
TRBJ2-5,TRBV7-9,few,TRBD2,TGTGCCAGCAGCAAGCTAGCGGGAGGGCAAGAGACCCAGTACTTC,CASSKLAGGQETQYF
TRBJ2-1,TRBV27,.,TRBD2,TGTGCCAGCAGGGAGTATAGCGGGAGGGCTTCCCATGAGCAGTTCTTC,CASREYSGRASHEQFF
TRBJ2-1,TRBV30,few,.,TGTGCCTGGAGCCACACCGGGGTGGATGAGCAGTTCTTC,CAWSHTGVDEQFF
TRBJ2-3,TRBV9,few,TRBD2,TGTGCCAGCTCCGAGGGCGGGGGTCCAGATACGCAGTATTTT,CASSEGGGPDTQYF
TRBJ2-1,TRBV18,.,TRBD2,TGTGCCAGCTCACCCCATAGCGGGAGCCCTGAAAATGAGCAGTTCTTC,CASSPHSGSPENEQFF
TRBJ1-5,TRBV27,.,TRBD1,TGTGCCAGCCCTGGTGGACAGGGGATCTATAGCAATCAGCCCCAGCATTTT,CASPGGQGIYSNQPQHF
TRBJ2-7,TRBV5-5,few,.,TGTGCCAGCATCCCAAGCAGGGTATGGGACGAGCAGTACTTC,CASIPSRVWDEQYF
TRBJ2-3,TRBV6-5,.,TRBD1,TGTGCCAGCAGTGGGACAGGGTGGGAGTATTTT,CASSGTGWEYF
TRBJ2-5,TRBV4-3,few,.,TGCGCCAGCAGCCAAGATCGTTTGGGGGAGACCCAGTACTTC,CASSQDRLGETQYF
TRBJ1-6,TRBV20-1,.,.,TGCAGTGCCCGGCCCCAAGGACAGCCAACCCTCCACTTT,CSARPQGQPTLHF
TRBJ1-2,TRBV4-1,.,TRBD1,TGCGCCAGCAGCGCTCCAGGGGGCGCGGACTATGGCTACACCTTC,CASSAPGGADYGYTF
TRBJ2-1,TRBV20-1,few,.,TGCAGTGCTAGAGAGAAGGGGCGGGCTACCTACAATGAGCAGTTCTTC,CSAREKGRATYNEQFF
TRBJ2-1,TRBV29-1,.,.,TGCAGCGTTGAAGATGAAGGCTTGACCTACAATGAGCAGTTCTTC,CSVEDEGLTYNEQFF
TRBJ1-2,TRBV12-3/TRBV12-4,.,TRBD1,TGTGCCAGCAGTTCGGAACCGGACAGGGTTAACTATGGCTACACCTTC,CASSSEPDRVNYGYTF
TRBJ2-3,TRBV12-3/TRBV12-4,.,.,TGTGCCAGCAGCCCTGGGGGGTTCAGCACAGATACGCAGTATTTT,CASSPGGFSTDTQYF
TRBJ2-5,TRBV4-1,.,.,TGCGCCAGCAGCCAAGATGCAGACAGATTCCAAGAGACCCAGTACTTC,CASSQDADRFQETQYF
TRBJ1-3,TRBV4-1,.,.,TGCGCCAGCAGCCAAGATGGGACAACCGGAAACACCATATATTTT,CASSQDGTTGNTIYF
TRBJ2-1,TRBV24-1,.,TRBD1,TGTGCCACCAGCCCCATTGGGACAGGCAATGAGCAGTTCTTC,CATSPIGTGNEQFF
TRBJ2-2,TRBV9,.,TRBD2,TGTGCCAGCAGCGTAGGACTAGCGGGAGACACCGGGGAGCTGTTTTTT,CASSVGLAGDTGELFF
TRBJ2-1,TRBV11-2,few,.,TGTGCCAGCAGCTTTGGTAGCGGTCCCTCCTACAATGAGCAGTTCTTC,CASSFGSGPSYNEQFF